Listed here are 7 T cell receptor beta chains from one sample, sequenced in a study of T-cell memory formation after mild COVID-19. One entry per CDR3 protein results from TCRdb running MiXCR on the 5' RACE reads. The profile covers under 200,000 distinct CDR3 sequences, with 25% to 40% appearing a single time and 12% taken by the ten largest. Input material: PBMCs or a T cell subset sorted from them (not recorded which). Receptors originate from an adult woman who had mild COVID-19 (a few samples of this study predate the infection). Cell type and time point are not known.

This clonotype was seen a handful of times. The V and J genes are TRBV27 and TRBJ2-1; D possibly corresponds to TRBD2 (5 bases). V was pared by 7 bases and J by 0 bases, with 19 bases between. Germline lookup yields CDR1 MNHEY and CDR2 SMNVEV (reference sequence). The CDR3 sequence is 17 residues long. In nucleotides, the CDR3 is TGTGCCAGCAAGAAGTGGAGCGGCTCTAGCTCCTACAATGAGCAGTTCTTC. Amino acid sequence: CASKKWSGSSSYNEQFF.

This clonotype was seen a few times. A read error may account for a junction end that differs from germline. The chain uses TRBV7-2 and TRBJ1-1; no clear D. The CDR3 has 15 amino acids. Germline CDR1 and CDR2: SGHTA and FQGNSA. The CDR3 DNA sequence: TGTGCCAGCAGATTAGGGCCCGACTCGTCTTCTGAAGCTTTCTTT. Translating it yields CASRLGPDSSSEAFF.

The CDR3 sequence is CASSSYRGRDTDTQYF. The CDR3 DNA sequence: TGTGCCAGCAGTTCTTACAGGGGGCGAGACACAGATACGCAGTATTTT. The V call is TRBV12-3 or TRBV12-4, the J call TRBJ2-3, with 9 bases identical to TRBD1. J lost 2 bases, V lost 4 bases, and 7 bases had no gene match. There are 16 residues in the CDR3.

This clonotype was seen repeatedly, ten times or more. The CDR3 region has the DNA TGTGCCAGCACAAGCGGGCGGGAGCCCTACGAGCAGTACTTC. Translated: CASTSGREPYEQYF. The chain uses TRBV7-8 and TRBJ2-7; 7 bases line up with TRBD2. The CDR3 runs to 14 residues. Germline CDR1 SGHVS, CDR2 FQNEAQ. The junction had 8 bases not matched to a gene; V was cut back by 7 bases and J by 2 bases.

The chain has TRBV5-1 and TRBJ1-2; TRBD1 is a possible D gene (5 bases). Germline V CDR1 and CDR2: SGHRS, YFSETQ. The CDR3 has 16 amino acids. V lost 1 base to trimming and J lost 7 bases, with 20 bases between them. The CDR3 sequence: CASSLSTGDSRFGYTF. CDR3 nucleotide sequence: TGCGCCAGCAGCTTGAGTACAGGAGATTCCCGGTTTGGCTACACCTTC. Full variable domain (outside the CDR3, taken from reference TRBV5-1 and TRBJ1-2): KAGVTQTPRYLIKTRGQQVTLSCSPISGHRSVSWYQQTPGQGLQFLFEYFSETQRNKGNFPGRFSGRQFSNSRSEMNVSTLELGDSALYLCASSLSTGDSRFGYTFGSGTRLTVV.

The table lists this clonotype with a few counts. V is TRBV29-1 and J is TRBJ2-1; tentatively, D is TRBD2 (5 bases). V gave up 5 bases and J gave up 0 bases, with 14 bases separating them. CDR3 length: 15 amino acids. CDR1 and CDR2 (germline): SQVTM, ANQGSEA. The CDR3 is CSVYPSTTSYNEQFF. DNA for the CDR3: TGCAGCGTTTACCCCTCGACTACCTCCTACAATGAGCAGTTCTTC.

J is TRBJ1-2 and V is TRBV5-6; possible D gene TRBD1, 5 bases. The CDR3 runs to 14 residues. Germline-derived CDR1 and CDR2 are SGHDT and YYEEEE. Trimming took 1 base from V and 4 from J, leaving 11 bases between them. This CDR3 is CASSLSTAIYGYTF. In DNA form, the CDR3 reads TGTGCCAGCAGCTTGTCGACAGCGATCTATGGCTACACCTTC.